One TCR beta chain is described in this entry. The source of the sample is a study of blood T cell repertoires in COVID-19. The length of the CDR3 is 16 residues. V dropped 5 bases and J dropped 8; count of bases not matched to a gene: 16. Looked up from germline, CDR1 is MDHEN and CDR2 is SYDVKM. Produced via immunoSEQ multiplex PCR; TCRdb's table is partial and in-frame only. The data contain around 300,000 clones, 88% of them singletons. The chain has TRBV28 and TRBJ2-3; 7 bases are a match to TRBD2. Specimen: PBMCs or T cells enriched from blood (not recorded which). The receptor was derived from a woman in her 50s who had recovered from COVID-19. The CDR3 nucleotides are TGTGCCAGCAGTCCACAGACTAGCCTTGGCATTGCTACGCAGTATTTT. It codes for CASSPQTSLGIATQYF.